These T cell receptor beta chains were read from a single sample in a study of identical twins. MiXCR was run by TCRdb on the 5' RACE reads, yielding one entry per CDR3 protein. The repertoire holds 200,000 to 300,000 distinct CDR3 sequences, around 7.6% seen once, with around 5% in the top ten. The same data also contributed to another study, on yellow fever vaccine responses in identical twins.

The sample consisted of CD8+ T cells sorted from blood. The receptors derive from a woman aged 18-29 years in good health. Both conserved end residues are trimmed from each CDR3. D genes are given only for firm matches.

>TRBJ2-3|TRBV3-1|-|10
ASSQVEDTQY
>TRBJ1-1|TRBV24-1|-|10
ATSAGSTEAF
>TRBJ2-5|TRBV2|TRBD1|14
ASSDRTGAYQETQY
>TRBJ1-3|TRBV9|-|13
ASSVEQGSGNTIY
>TRBJ1-2|TRBV20-1|-|9
SARENYGYT
>TRBJ2-1|TRBV4-1|-|14
ASSQVQAGQYNEQF
>TRBJ2-3|TRBV6-5|TRBD2|14
ASSYASGSETDTQY
>TRBJ2-3|TRBV6-4|-|13
ASSDGGGGTDTQY
>TRBJ2-1|TRBV12-3/TRBV12-4|TRBD1|14
ASSPLSGTGSNEQF
>TRBJ2-1|TRBV11-2|-|14
ASSRLEISSYNEQF
>TRBJ2-7|TRBV27|TRBD2|12
ASNPGGSSYEQY
>TRBJ2-5|TRBV7-9|-|11
ASSLVQGETQY
>TRBJ1-2|TRBV20-1|TRBD1|13
SAKPGQGANYGYT
>TRBJ2-5|TRBV4-2|TRBD1|11
ASSQTGEETQY
>TRBJ2-1|TRBV6-1|TRBD1|15
ASSLPGQGAEYNEQF
>TRBJ2-1|TRBV11-2|-|16
ASSAAGPSSWTYNEQF
>TRBJ2-5|TRBV7-9|TRBD1|13
ASSLESTGQETQY
>TRBJ2-1|TRBV29-1|TRBD2|14
SVEDGGGVIYNEQF
>TRBJ2-1|TRBV20-1|TRBD2|13
SARDLSGGLNEQF
>TRBJ1-2|TRBV14|-|12
ASSQVGGGPRYT
>TRBJ2-2|TRBV29-1|-|11
SVTDSYSGELF
>TRBJ2-3|TRBV6-5|-|13
ASSYANGGTDTQY
>TRBJ2-7|TRBV5-1|TRBD2|14
ASSSTGLAEPYEQY
>TRBJ2-7|TRBV4-1|-|12
ASSQGLGSYEQY
>TRBJ2-2|TRBV20-1|TRBD2|14
SARGGAGGSPGELF
>TRBJ2-3|TRBV12-3/TRBV12-4|-|12
ASNSGTSTDTQY
>TRBJ2-1|TRBV28|TRBD2|13
ASRKTSGSYNEQF
>TRBJ1-3|TRBV6-5|-|14
ASSYVGAGGGDTIY
>TRBJ2-7|TRBV5-6|TRBD2|14
ASSFFVGREAYEQY
>TRBJ1-2|TRBV5-5|-|12
ASSLHDGDYGYT
>TRBJ2-1|TRBV29-1|TRBD1|14
SVEGLRDRGYNEQF
>TRBJ1-1|TRBV24-1|-|12
ATSDETGNTEAF
>TRBJ2-1|TRBV7-8|TRBD2|17
ASSSRLAGGSRPYNEQF
>TRBJ2-4|TRBV12-3/TRBV12-4|TRBD2|11
ASSPTSGTRQY
>TRBJ2-1|TRBV6-2/TRBV6-3|-|15
ASSYWDQTGSYNEQF
>TRBJ2-3|TRBV9|-|12
ASSPGAAGDTQY
>TRBJ2-1|TRBV5-1|-|14
ASSEGGRGPYNEQF
>TRBJ2-7|TRBV10-3|-|12
AISAEDKPYEQY
>TRBJ1-2|TRBV20-1|-|13
SASPEGGILYGYT
>TRBJ2-5|TRBV11-2|-|13
ASSLGTGSQETQY
>TRBJ1-2|TRBV7-9|-|12
ASSGHGQIHGYT
>TRBJ2-5|TRBV7-6|TRBD2|13
ASSLPSGIQETQY
>TRBJ1-2|TRBV14|TRBD1|13
ASSLHRGTNYGYT
>TRBJ1-1|TRBV28|-|11
ASSAGYNTEAF
>TRBJ2-3|TRBV7-8|-|12
ASSLIAGQDTQY
>TRBJ2-1|TRBV7-2|-|12
ASSLEGRYNEQF
>TRBJ1-5|TRBV20-1|-|14
SARDRKVQVSQPQH
>TRBJ2-3|TRBV7-3|-|15
ASSHDGTPNSTDTQY
>TRBJ1-4|TRBV20-1|-|13
SATSTTATNEKLF
>TRBJ1-5|TRBV2|TRBD1|13
ASSEATGVRQPQH
>TRBJ1-5|TRBV7-6|TRBD1|18
ASSSPLDRGDPNSNQPQH
>TRBJ2-1|TRBV5-1|TRBD2|14
ASSLPAGGPKDEQF